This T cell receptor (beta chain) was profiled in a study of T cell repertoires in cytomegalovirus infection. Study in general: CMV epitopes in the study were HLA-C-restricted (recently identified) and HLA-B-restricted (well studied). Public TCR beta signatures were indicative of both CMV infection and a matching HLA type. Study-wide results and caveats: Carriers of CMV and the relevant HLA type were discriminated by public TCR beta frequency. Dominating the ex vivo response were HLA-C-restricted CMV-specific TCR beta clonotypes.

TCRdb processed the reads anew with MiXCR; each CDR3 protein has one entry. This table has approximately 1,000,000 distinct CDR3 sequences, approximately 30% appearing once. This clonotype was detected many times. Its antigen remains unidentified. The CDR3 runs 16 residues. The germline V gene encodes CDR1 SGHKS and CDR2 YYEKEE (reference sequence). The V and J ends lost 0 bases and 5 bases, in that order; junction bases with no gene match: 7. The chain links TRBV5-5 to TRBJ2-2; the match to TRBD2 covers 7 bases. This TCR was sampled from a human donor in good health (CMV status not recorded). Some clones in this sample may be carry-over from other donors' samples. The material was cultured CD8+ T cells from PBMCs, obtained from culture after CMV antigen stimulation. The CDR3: CASSLAAGRYTGELFF. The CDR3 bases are TGTGCCAGCAGCTTGGCAGCGGGGAGGTATACCGGGGAGCTGTTTTTT.